The present T cell receptor (beta chain) was sequenced within a study of early T cells in non-severe SARS-CoV-2 infection. Across the study: The chains were unpaired, and the sequenced material was bulk RNA from unsorted whole blood.

The germline CDR1 and CDR2 sequences are ENHRY and SYGVKD. The V gene lost 6 bases and the J gene lost 5 bases, with 7 bases spanning the gap. CDR3 length equals 11 residues. TCRdb re-called the 5' RACE reads with MiXCR, one entry per CDR3 protein. This table has approximately 89,000 distinct CDR3 sequences, around 15% appearing once. About this clonotype: Antigen: not known.

The study, taken as a whole, reports: VDJdb matching favored anti-spike CD8 responses, missing private and CD4 specificities.

This clonotype was sampled from an adult who was a healthcare worker with PCR-confirmed SARS-CoV-2 infection or an uninfected control (not recorded which). The chain employs TRBV10-3 and TRBJ1-1; D uncertain. The sequenced material came from whole blood. CDR3 sequence (DNA): TGTGCCATCAGCAAGGGAACTGAAGCTTTCTTT. Translated, it gives CAISKGTEAFF.